Here is one T cell receptor beta chain with its context. Its cognate antigen is unknown. At the DNA level, this CDR3 is encoded by other sequences in the same sample as well. The sample belongs to a study of shared clonotypes between healthy human individuals. Whole-study findings and limits: A reduction in generation probabilities was seen for non-shared clonotypes relative to those shared by all four donors. Limitation of the genetic and exposure-history diversity represented came from the few donors.

Naive-designated CD8 cells lacked CD45RO, were positively enriched for CCR7, and omitted terminally differentiated effector memory CD45RA+ cells. The CDR3 extends over 14 amino acids. V lost 2 bases and J lost 5; bases outside the gene matches: 2. In germline, CDR1 is GTSNPN, CDR2 SVGIG (reference sequence). Investigators spread the genomic DNA of each subset evenly over several immunoSEQ plates. Measured with immunoSEQ multiplex PCR; TCRdb has only the in-frame clones, and not every one. The data hold nearly 2 million clones, with about 95% observed a single time. The genes are TRBV30 and TRBJ1-5, with TRBD1 identical over 11 bases. Input material: naive CD8+ T cells sorted from blood. This TCR derives from a young man in good health. The CDR3 spells CAWSRDRGYQPQHF. The CDR3 DNA is TGTGCCTGGAGTAGGGACAGGGGGTATCAGCCCCAGCATTTT.